One and the same sample provided the 20 T cell receptor beta chains below, sequenced in a study of T cells in Graves' hyperthyroidism and ophthalmopathy. RNA transcripts yielded amplified TCR beta CDR3 regions. Primed by the HTBI set, a first-round RT-PCR was run on the TCR CDR3. Each CDR3 protein is one row after TCRdb ran MiXCR on the multiplex PCR reads. The sample lists a few hundred thousand distinct CDR3 sequences; roughly 16% were seen once. Sequences were obtained from blood. The receptors shown here come from a woman in her thirties or forties with Graves' ophthalmopathy.

The chain employs TRBV29-1 and TRBJ1-3, with D unresolved. The CDR3 is 14 amino acids. Germline assignment: CDR1 SQVTM and CDR2 ANQGSEA. The V gene lost 0 bases and the J gene lost 0 bases, with 6 bases spanning the gap. The CDR3 nucleotides are TGCAGCGTTGAAGATCCTAGCTCTGGAAACACCATATATTTT. As protein: CSVEDPSSGNTIYF.

There are a few counts of this clonotype. The chain recombines TRBV5-5 with TRBJ1-4; TRBD1 matches 8 bases. The CDR3 is made up of 14 amino acids. Germline V CDR1 and CDR2: SGHKS, YYEKEE (reference sequence). With V trimmed by 4 bases and J by 8 bases, 7 bases remained unmatched. Written as DNA, the CDR3 is TGTGCCAGCAGCATGGACAGGGAGCCGGAAAAACTGTTTTTT. This translates into CASSMDREPEKLFF.

In its sample, this clonotype was seen many times. The rearrangement uses TRBV6-1 and TRBJ1-4; D is ambiguous. The CDR3 totals 18 residues. Germline V gene data show CDR1 as MNHNS and CDR2 as SASEGT. Trimming took off 5 bases at V and 0 bases at J, with 19 bases between the two ends. The CDR3 bases are TGTGCCAGCAGTTCGGATCAATTTTGGTTCACAACTAATGAAAAACTGTTTTTT. It is translated as CASSSDQFWFTTNEKLFF.

There are a few counts of this clonotype. The CDR3 protein is CASSDSDSTDTQYF. As DNA, the CDR3 is TGTGCCAGCAGTGACTCGGACAGCACAGATACGCAGTATTTT. The chain uses TRBV6-1 and TRBJ2-3; D is undetermined. Between the trimmed V and J ends, which lost 3 bases and 0 bases, there was a span of 7 bases. The CDR3 runs to 14 residues. Per germline, CDR1 MNHNS and CDR2 SASEGT.

This chain joins TRBV6-1 and TRBJ1-6, with a weak D call TRBD1 (6 bases). CDR1 is MNHNS and CDR2 is SASEGT in the germline V gene. The CDR3 extends over 16 amino acids. The V end was cut by 7 bases, the J end by 5 bases, with 18 bases between. Here the CDR3 reads CASTVHTGINNSPLHF. The CDR3, as DNA: TGTGCCAGCACCGTACATACAGGGATTAATAATTCACCCCTCCACTTT.

This clonotype has ten or more counts. The rearrangement links TRBV2 to TRBJ1-6; the match to TRBD1 covers 9 bases. Germline V gives CDR1 SNHLY, CDR2 FYNNEI. The ends lost 5 bases at V and 7 bases at J; junction bases unmatched: 6. The CDR3 is 15 amino acids. CDR3 sequence: CASSFGTGWNSPLHF. CDR3 nucleotide sequence: TGTGCCAGCAGTTTCGGGACAGGGTGGAATTCACCCCTCCACTTT. The whole variable domain, filled in from reference TRBV2 and TRBJ1-6, reads EPEVTQTPSHQVTQMGQEVILRCVPISNHLYFYWYRQILGQKVEFLVSFYNNEISEKSEIFDDQFSVERPDGSNFTLKIRSTKLEDSAMYFCASSFGTGWNSPLHFGNGTRLTVT.

This clonotype showed up many times. Written as DNA, the CDR3 is TGTGCCAGCAGTAGGGGGCCAGAAAACTACAATGAGCAGTTCTTC. Protein sequence: CASSRGPENYNEQFF. The chain uses TRBV7-3 and TRBJ2-1; 7 nucleotides match TRBD1. There are 15 residues in the CDR3. V lost 6 bases, J lost 3 bases, and 8 bases stayed unmatched. Germline CDR1 reads SGHTA; CDR2 reads FQGTGA.

This clonotype was observed a handful of times. This chain links TRBV30 with TRBJ2-3; D is unresolved. Trimming took 3 bases from V and 4 from J, leaving 5 bases between them. Germline CDR1 reads GTSNPN; CDR2 reads SVGIG (reference sequence). This CDR3 has 11 residues. CDR3 DNA: TGTGCCTGGAGCCTACCAGATACGCAGTATTTT. This sequence encodes CAWSLPDTQYF.

The J gene is TRBJ2-6, the V gene TRBV4-1; no definite D call. Looked up from germline, CDR1 is MGHRA and CDR2 is YSYEKL. The CDR3 covers 16 residues. V was pared by 3 bases and J by 4 bases, with 13 bases between. The CDR3 DNA follows: TGCGCCAGCAGCCAGAAAGGACGGTGGGGGGCCAACGTCCTGACTTTC. Its protein product is CASSQKGRWGANVLTF.

This clonotype has only a few counts. This CDR3 reads CASSLGGTSGGPTQYF. CDR3 DNA sequence: TGTGCCAGCAGCTTAGGGGGGACTAGCGGGGGCCCGACGCAGTATTTT. The J gene is TRBJ2-3, the V gene TRBV7-9, with 14 bases identical to TRBD2. The CDR3 spans 16 residues. The V segment lost 1 base and the J segment 9 bases; nucleotides outside the gene matches: 6. CDR1 and CDR2 from the germline V gene are SEHNR and FQNEAQ (reference sequence).

Turning to this clonotype: A read error may account for a junction end that differs from germline. The J gene is TRBJ2-2, the V gene TRBV3-1; a possible D gene is TRBD2 (5 bases). Germline CDR1 LGHDT, CDR2 YNNKEL (reference sequence). The CDR3 has 15 residues. CDR3 nucleotides: TGTGCCAGCAGCCAAGCTGCACGGAGCACCGGGAAGCTGTTTTTT. It is translated as CASSQAARSTGKLFF.

This clonotype has ten or more counts. The chain uses TRBV24-1 and TRBJ2-1, with 10 nucleotides matching TRBD2. This CDR3 spans 16 amino acids. V lost 0 bases, J lost 6 bases, and 4 bases stayed unmatched. CDR1 KGHDR and CDR2 SFDVKD come from the germline V gene. The CDR3 coding sequence is TGTGCCACCAGTGATTTGGCTAGCGGGAGTGGCAATGAGCAGTTCTTC. This encodes CATSDLASGSGNEQFF.

The genes are TRBV20-1 and TRBJ2-7; 9 bases align to TRBD1. Trimming took 6 bases from V and 2 from J; bases not matched to a gene: 8. The CDR3 extends over 14 amino acids. Germline V gene sequence: CDR1 DFQATT, CDR2 SNEGSKA (reference sequence). CDR3 nucleotides: TGCAGTGCCGACCTGGACAGGGGAACCTACGAGCAGTACTTC. Its translation: CSADLDRGTYEQYF.

This clonotype has only one observation. V is TRBV5-1 and J is TRBJ1-3; possible D gene TRBD1, 6 bases. CDR3 size: 13 residues. V dropped 4 bases and J dropped 1 base, with 6 bases sitting between them. Germline CDR1 SGHRS, CDR2 YFSETQ. The CDR3, as DNA: TGCGCCAGCAGCGGACAGTCTGGAAACACCATATATTTT. This codes for CASSGQSGNTIYF.

In this sample, this clonotype turned up a few times. The chain carries TRBV6-1 and TRBJ1-2, with TRBD1 identical over 7 bases. The CDR3 length is 15 residues. From germline, CDR1 is MNHNS and CDR2 SASEGT. With 5 bases clipped from V and 5 bases from J, the junction kept 11 bases outside the gene matches. CDR3: CASSPTSRQGYGYTF. CDR3 in DNA: TGTGCCAGCAGTCCCACCTCACGACAGGGATATGGCTACACCTTC.

Ten or more counts support this clonotype. This chain joins TRBV3-1 and TRBJ1-2, with 8 bases matching TRBD1. CDR1 and CDR2 from the germline V gene are LGHDT and YNNKEL (reference sequence). This CDR3 region has 18 residues. V shed 4 bases, J shed 3 bases, and the junction held 16 bases outside the gene matches. The CDR3 sequence: CASSPTDRGKRPDYGYTF. CDR3 coding DNA: TGTGCCAGCAGCCCCACCGACAGGGGTAAGCGTCCTGACTATGGCTACACCTTC.

This chain connects TRBV11-1 to TRBJ1-6; D not resolved. Germline V gene data show CDR1 as SGHAT and CDR2 as FQDESV (reference sequence). The CDR3 has 14 amino acids. V was pared by 1 base and J by 10 bases, with 11 bases between. The CDR3 sequence: CASSLVGFRSPLHF. CDR3 coding DNA: TGTGCCAGCAGCTTAGTTGGGTTCCGGTCACCCCTCCACTTT.

This clonotype has only one observation. The V call is TRBV30, the J call TRBJ2-5, with a possible D match to TRBD2 (6 bases). This CDR3 is 13 amino acids long. Germline CDR1 reads GTSNPN; CDR2 reads SVGIG (reference sequence). The V end was cut by 4 bases, the J end by 4 bases, with 13 bases between. The CDR3 here is CAWIYAGTETQYF. CDR3 DNA sequence: TGTGCCTGGATTTACGCGGGGACAGAGACCCAGTACTTC.

This clonotype was seen many times. The V and J genes are TRBV2 and TRBJ1-2; D remains ambiguous. CDR3 length: 13 amino acids. V gave up 8 bases and J gave up 4 bases, with 14 bases separating them. The germline gives CDR1 SNHLY, CDR2 FYNNEI. The CDR3 region has the DNA TGTGCCAGCCGGAACCTACTGGGCTATGGCTACACCTTC. This sequence encodes CASRNLLGYGYTF.

A few counts support this clonotype. The chain couples TRBV7-6 to TRBJ2-1, with 9 nucleotides matching TRBD2. The V and J ends lost 4 bases and 1 base, in that order; junction bases with no gene match: 2. Germline assignment: CDR1 SGHVS and CDR2 FNYEAQ. The CDR3 sequence is 15 residues long. The CDR3 here is CASSSSGKSYNEQFF. DNA for the CDR3: TGTGCCAGCAGCTCTAGCGGGAAATCCTACAATGAGCAGTTCTTC. The complete variable domain, with remaining parts taken from reference TRBV7-6 and TRBJ2-1, reads GAGVSQSPRYKVTKRGQDVALRCDPISGHVSLYWYRQALGQGPEFLTYFNYEAQQDKSGLPNDRFSAERPEGSISTLTIQRTEQRDSAMYRCASSSSGKSYNEQFFGPGTRLTVL.